One sample yielded the 14 T cell receptor beta chains listed below, sequenced in a study of Ad26.COV2.S vaccination and SARS-CoV-2 variants (dated by TCRdb to the early 2020s). Libraries came from the immunoSEQ multiplex PCR assay. TCRdb stores this immuneACCESS table with in-frame sequences only. Part of the clones is absent; in the studies checked, under half of the shortfall reflects unresolved V genes, and no reason is known for the rest. For this sample there are around 300,000 clones; around 89% appear just once. 5% of the sample is held by the ten biggest clonotypes. Sample treatment or condition, as interpreted from the label and publication: about 20 received Ad26.COV2.S at low or high dose, single or two shots; about five received placebo; per-sample allocation not given. Repertoires of vaccine and placebo recipients were sequenced from samples collected on day 63 after the first injection.

Sequenced here: peripheral blood, sampled in a trial of Ad26.COV2.S vaccine versus placebo. All receptors derive from a person aged 18 to 59 who received the Ad26.COV2.S COVID-19 vaccine or a placebo.

For the CDR3, the DNA is TGTGCCAGCAGCCCTTACACCGGGGAGCTGTTTTTT. This translates into CASSPYTGELFF. The rearrangement links TRBV14 to TRBJ2-2; D uncertain. V was shortened by 4 bases and J by 3 bases, with 3 bases between the two germline ends. In germline, CDR1 is SGHDN, CDR2 FVKESK. This CDR3 has 12 amino acids.

The V gene is TRBV5-4, the J gene TRBJ2-3; D might be TRBD1 (6 bases). The CDR3 is 15 residues long. Trimming left V 0 bases short and J 0 bases short, with 8 bases between. Germline loops: CDR1 SGHNT, CDR2 YYREEE (reference sequence). CDR3 sequence: CASSLDRESTDTQYF. As DNA, the CDR3 is TGTGCCAGCAGCTTGGACAGGGAAAGCACAGATACGCAGTATTTT.

Only a few counts were recorded for this clone. This rearrangement joins TRBV11-1 to TRBJ2-1; 12 bases match TRBD2. Trimming at V came to 6 bases and at J to 8 bases, leaving 8 bases not matched to a gene. Germline CDR1 is SGHAT and CDR2 is FQDESV (reference sequence). The CDR3 is 15 amino acids. The CDR3 DNA sequence: TGTGCCAGCAGAGACGTGGGACTAGCGGGTTATGAGCAGTTCTTC. Translation: CASRDVGLAGYEQFF.

For this clone: This likely comes from a read error, as the CDR3 has no conserved phenylalanine or tryptophan at its end. The DNA is left out, because the CDR3 cannot be placed on it with certainty; the CDR3 is given as TCRdb lists it. The chain carries TRBV10-1 and TRBJ1-1; the table calls TRBD1, which could not be checked here. The CDR3 comprises 12 residues, both ends counted. The germline CDR1 and CDR2 sequences are WNHNN and SYGVQD (reference sequence). The CDR3 reads CASSAGTGDRQL.

This chain uses TRBV7-3 with TRBJ2-7; possible D gene TRBD1, 5 bases. V was shortened by 1 base and J by 5 bases, with 9 bases between the two germline ends. The CDR3 contains 13 residues. Germline values: CDR1 SGHTA, CDR2 FQGTGA. The CDR3 here is CASSLIVGDEQYF. The CDR3 nucleotides are TGTGCCAGCAGCTTAATAGTAGGGGACGAGCAGTACTTC.

The gene calls are TRBV5-1 and TRBJ2-7; 12 bases map to TRBD2. The CDR3 sequence is 18 residues long. Germline trimming cut 1 base from V and 6 bases from J; bases unmatched to any gene: 14. Looked up from germline, CDR1 is SGHRS and CDR2 is YFSETQ. The DNA for the CDR3 is TGCGCCAGCAGCTTGAAGAGCCTAGCGGGAGGGCCCTCGGGCGAGCAGTACTTC. Protein product: CASSLKSLAGGPSGEQYF.

The chain links TRBV23-1 to TRBJ2-7, with TRBD1 matching 7 bases. TRBV23-1 is labeled an ORF, and its function is uncertain. Losses at the gene ends were 4 bases for V and 6 bases for J; bases not matched to a gene: 12. CDR3 size: 15 residues. In DNA form, the CDR3 reads TGCGCCAGCAGTCGATCCCGCAGGGGGACCTCCGAGCAGTACTTC. The encoded protein is CASSRSRRGTSEQYF.

This clone was seen a handful of times. This chain connects TRBV28 to TRBJ2-7; perhaps TRBD1 as D (5 bases). V shed 2 bases and J shed 0 bases, with 11 bases lying between them. Germline CDR1 is MDHEN and CDR2 is SYDVKM. This CDR3 is 15 amino acids long. CDR3: CASSLVGQSSYEQYF. CDR3 in DNA: TGTGCCAGCAGTTTAGTGGGGCAAAGCTCCTACGAGCAGTACTTC.

In this sample, this clone turned up once. The chain carries TRBV9 and TRBJ2-3, with 10 bases aligning to TRBD2. The germline V gene encodes CDR1 SGDLS and CDR2 YYNGEE. This CDR3 spans 16 amino acids. V lost 1 base, J lost 3 bases, and 5 bases stayed unmatched. CDR3 loop: CASSVRAGGPTDTQYF. Written as DNA, the CDR3 is TGTGCCAGCAGCGTAAGAGCGGGAGGGCCTACAGATACGCAGTATTTT.

This clone showed up just a few times. The chain carries TRBV4-3 and TRBJ2-1, with D possibly being TRBD1 (6 bases). The germline CDR1 and CDR2 sequences are LGHNA and YSLEER. CDR3 length: 13 residues. Trimming cost V 4 bases and J 8 bases, with 12 bases left between them. In nucleotides, the CDR3 is TGCGCCAGCAGCCTTAATAAGGGGGATGAGCAGTTCTTC. It codes for CASSLNKGDEQFF.

The rearrangement links TRBV12-5 to TRBJ2-2; 7 bases match TRBD1. Germline CDR1 reads LGHNT; CDR2 reads FRNRAP. V lost 5 bases, J lost 8 bases, and 5 bases stayed unmatched. There are 13 residues in the CDR3. The CDR3: CASGLRGSGELFF. Here the CDR3 DNA reads TGTGCTAGTGGTCTCAGGGGGTCGGGGGAGCTGTTTTTT.

This sequence joins TRBV7-9 and TRBJ2-1; D gene uncertain. The CDR3 is 13 residues long. Germline V gene lookup returns CDR1 SEHNR and CDR2 FQNEAQ (reference sequence). Trimming took off 2 bases at V and 5 bases at J, with 7 bases between the two ends. This CDR3 reads CASSLSGNNEQFF. CDR3 DNA sequence: TGTGCCAGCAGCTTATCTGGTAACAATGAGCAGTTCTTC.

The chain joins TRBV6-6 to TRBJ1-1, with D possibly TRBD1 on 6 matching bases. This CDR3 comprises 14 residues. Germline V gene lookup returns CDR1 MNHNY and CDR2 SVGAGI (reference sequence). With 8 bases removed from V and 1 base from J, the gap between germline ends came to 14 bases. The CDR3 nucleotides are TGTGCCAGCGGTCCTAGGGGGACGAACACTGAAGCTTTCTTT. Translating gives CASGPRGTNTEAFF.

This CDR3 reads CASSTDRGPRDLYTF. The CDR3 coding sequence is TGTGCCAGCAGCACGGACAGGGGGCCGAGGGACCTCTACACCTTC. This chain connects TRBV5-6 to TRBJ1-2; 11 positions agree with TRBD1. CDR1 and CDR2 from the germline V gene are SGHDT and YYEEEE. V shed 4 bases and J 10 bases; nucleotides not matched to a gene: 12. The CDR3 spans 15 residues. Combining the CDR3 with reference TRBV5-6 and TRBJ1-2 gives the whole variable domain DAGVTQSPTHLIKTRGQQVTLRCSPKSGHDTVSWYQQALGQGPQFIFQYYEEEERQRGNFPDRFSGHQFPNYSSELNVNALLLGDSALYLCASSTDRGPRDLYTFGSGTRLTVV.